This TCR beta chain comes out of a study of PD-1 blockade in classical Hodgkin lymphoma. TCRdb's table, derived via immunoSEQ multiplex PCR, lists solely in-frame clones and lacks some. The repertoire has some 38,000 clones, about 79% of them found once; the top ten carry about 10%. CDR1 is SEHNR and CDR2 is FQNEAQ in the germline V gene (reference sequence). V lost 5 bases and J lost 5; bases outside the gene matches: 5. The CDR3 extends over 16 amino acids. All trial patients relapsed after autologous stem cell transplantation. The clonotype comes from a human donor with classical Hodgkin lymphoma. The V gene is TRBV7-9, the J gene TRBJ2-2; 13 nucleotides agree with TRBD2. This sample comprised peripheral blood mononuclear cells (PBMCs), obtained at baseline. This chain's CDR3 is CASSPGLAGDTGELFF. CDR3 coding DNA: TGTGCCAGCAGCCCCGGACTAGCGGGAGATACCGGGGAGCTGTTTTTT.